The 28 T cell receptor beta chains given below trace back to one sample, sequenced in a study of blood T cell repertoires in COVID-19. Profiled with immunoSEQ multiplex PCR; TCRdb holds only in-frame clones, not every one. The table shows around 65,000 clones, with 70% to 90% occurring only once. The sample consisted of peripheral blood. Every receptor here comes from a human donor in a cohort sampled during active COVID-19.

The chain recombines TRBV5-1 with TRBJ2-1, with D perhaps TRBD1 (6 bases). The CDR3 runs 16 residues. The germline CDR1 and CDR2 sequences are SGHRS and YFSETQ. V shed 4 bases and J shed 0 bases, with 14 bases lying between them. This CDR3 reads CASSQGDTLSYNEQFF. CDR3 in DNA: TGCGCCAGCAGCCAAGGGGACACACTCTCCTACAATGAGCAGTTCTTC. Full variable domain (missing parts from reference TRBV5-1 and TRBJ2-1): KAGVTQTPRYLIKTRGQQVTLSCSPISGHRSVSWYQQTPGQGLQFLFEYFSETQRNKGNFPGRFSGRQFSNSRSEMNVSTLELGDSALYLCASSQGDTLSYNEQFFGPGTRLTVL.

This chain's CDR3 is CSGRQQNTEAFF. DNA for the CDR3: TGCAGCGGGAGACAGCAGAACACTGAAGCTTTCTTT. The rearrangement joins TRBV29-1 to TRBJ1-1, with TRBD1 as a possible D gene (5 bases). The CDR3 totals 12 residues. Trimming cost V 7 bases and J 1 base, with 10 bases left between them. CDR1 is SQVTM and CDR2 is ANQGSEA in the germline V gene.

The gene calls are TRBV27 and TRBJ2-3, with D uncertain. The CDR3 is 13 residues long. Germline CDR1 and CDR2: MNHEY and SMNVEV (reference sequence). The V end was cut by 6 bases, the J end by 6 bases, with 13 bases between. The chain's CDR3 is CASSLNGWDTQYF. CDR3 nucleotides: TGTGCCAGCAGCTTAAACGGGTGGGATACGCAGTATTTT.

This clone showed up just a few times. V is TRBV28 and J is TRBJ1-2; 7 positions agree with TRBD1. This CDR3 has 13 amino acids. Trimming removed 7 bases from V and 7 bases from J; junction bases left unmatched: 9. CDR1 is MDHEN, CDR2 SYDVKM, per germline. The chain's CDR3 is CASKGQIMGGYTF. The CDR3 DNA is TGTGCCAGCAAGGGACAGATCATGGGTGGCTACACCTTC.

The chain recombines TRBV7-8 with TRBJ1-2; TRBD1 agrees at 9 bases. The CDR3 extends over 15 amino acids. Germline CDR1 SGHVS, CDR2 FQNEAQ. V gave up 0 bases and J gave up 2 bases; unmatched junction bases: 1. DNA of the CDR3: TGTGCCAGCAGCTTAGCCGGGACAGGGAACTATGGCTACACCTTC. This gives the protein CASSLAGTGNYGYTF.

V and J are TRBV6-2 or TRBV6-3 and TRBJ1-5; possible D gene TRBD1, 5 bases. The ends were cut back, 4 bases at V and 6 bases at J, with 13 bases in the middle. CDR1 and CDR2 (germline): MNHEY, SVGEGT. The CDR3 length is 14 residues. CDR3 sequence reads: CASSFGTGGQPQHF. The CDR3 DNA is TGTGCCAGCAGTTTCGGGACGGGAGGTCAGCCCCAGCATTTT.

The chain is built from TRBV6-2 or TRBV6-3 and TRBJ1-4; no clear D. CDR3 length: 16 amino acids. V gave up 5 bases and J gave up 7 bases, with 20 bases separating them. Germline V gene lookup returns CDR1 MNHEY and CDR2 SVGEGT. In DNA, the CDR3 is TGTGCCAGCAGTAGGTCGTTAGCCGGATTCGGTGAAAAACTGTTTTTT. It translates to CASSRSLAGFGEKLFF.

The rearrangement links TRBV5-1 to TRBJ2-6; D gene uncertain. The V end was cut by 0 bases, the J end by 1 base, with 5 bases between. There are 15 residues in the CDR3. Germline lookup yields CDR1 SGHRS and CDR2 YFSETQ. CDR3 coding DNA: TGCGCCAGCAGCTTGGCCGTATCTGGGGCCAACGTCCTGACTTTC. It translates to CASSLAVSGANVLTF.

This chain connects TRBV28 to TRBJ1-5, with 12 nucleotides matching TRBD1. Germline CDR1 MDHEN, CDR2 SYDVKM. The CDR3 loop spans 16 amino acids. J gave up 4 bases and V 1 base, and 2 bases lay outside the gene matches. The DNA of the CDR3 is TGTGCCAGCAGTTTATCGGGACAGGGGGCTAATCAGCCCCAGCATTTT. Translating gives CASSLSGQGANQPQHF.

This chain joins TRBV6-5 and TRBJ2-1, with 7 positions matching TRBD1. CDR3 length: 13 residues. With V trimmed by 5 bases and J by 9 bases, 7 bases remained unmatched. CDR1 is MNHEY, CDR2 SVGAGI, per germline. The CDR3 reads CASSRDRVGEQFF. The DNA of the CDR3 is TGTGCCAGCAGTCGCGACAGGGTCGGTGAGCAGTTCTTC.

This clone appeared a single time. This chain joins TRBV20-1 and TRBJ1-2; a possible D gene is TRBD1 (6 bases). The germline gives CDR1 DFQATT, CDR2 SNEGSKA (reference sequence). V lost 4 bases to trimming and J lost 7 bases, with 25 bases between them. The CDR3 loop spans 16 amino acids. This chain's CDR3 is CSANERPGHLKVGYTF. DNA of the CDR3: TGCAGTGCTAATGAAAGACCGGGACACTTAAAGGTTGGCTACACCTTC.

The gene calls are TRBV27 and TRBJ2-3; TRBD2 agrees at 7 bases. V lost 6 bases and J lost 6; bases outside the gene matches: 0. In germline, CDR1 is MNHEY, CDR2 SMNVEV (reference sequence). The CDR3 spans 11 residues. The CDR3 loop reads CASSGGDTQYF. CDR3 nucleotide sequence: TGTGCCAGCAGCGGGGGGGATACGCAGTATTTT.

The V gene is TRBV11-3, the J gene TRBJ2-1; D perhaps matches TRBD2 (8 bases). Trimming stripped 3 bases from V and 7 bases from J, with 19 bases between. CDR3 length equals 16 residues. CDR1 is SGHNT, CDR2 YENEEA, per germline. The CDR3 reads CASSLTGTRGTNEQFF. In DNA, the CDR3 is TGTGCCAGCAGCTTGACAGGGACTAGAGGAACTAATGAGCAGTTCTTC.

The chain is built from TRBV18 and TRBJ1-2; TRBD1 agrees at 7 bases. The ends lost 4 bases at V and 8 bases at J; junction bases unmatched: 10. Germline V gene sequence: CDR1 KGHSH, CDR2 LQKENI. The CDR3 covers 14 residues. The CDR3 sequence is CASSRSEGGRGYTF. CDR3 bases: TGTGCCAGCTCACGTTCAGAAGGGGGCAGAGGCTACACCTTC. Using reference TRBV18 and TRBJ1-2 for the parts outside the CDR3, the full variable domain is NAGVMQNPRHLVRRRGQEARLRCSPMKGHSHVYWYRQLPEEGLKFMVYLQKENIIDESGMPKERFSAEFPKEGPSILRIQQVVRGDSAAYFCASSRSEGGRGYTFGSGTRLTVV.

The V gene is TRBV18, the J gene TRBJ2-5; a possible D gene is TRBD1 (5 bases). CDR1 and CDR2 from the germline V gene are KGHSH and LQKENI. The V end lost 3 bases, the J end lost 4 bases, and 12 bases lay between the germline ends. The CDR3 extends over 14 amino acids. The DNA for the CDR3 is TGTGCCAGCTCACCTCGACAGACCGGAGAGACCCAGTACTTC. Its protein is CASSPRQTGETQYF.

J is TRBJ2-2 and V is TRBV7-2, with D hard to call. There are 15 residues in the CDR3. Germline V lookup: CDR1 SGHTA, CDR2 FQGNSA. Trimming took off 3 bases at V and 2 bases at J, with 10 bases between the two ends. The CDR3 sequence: CASSLVPYNTGELFF. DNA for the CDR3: TGTGCCAGCAGCTTGGTGCCCTACAACACCGGGGAGCTGTTTTTT.

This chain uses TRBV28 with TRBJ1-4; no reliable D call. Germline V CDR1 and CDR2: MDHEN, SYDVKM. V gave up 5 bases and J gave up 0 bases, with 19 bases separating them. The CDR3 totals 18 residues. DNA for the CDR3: TGTGCCAGCAGTGGAGGACGGCGGGGAGGACCAACTAATGAAAAACTGTTTTTT. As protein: CASSGGRRGGPTNEKLFF.

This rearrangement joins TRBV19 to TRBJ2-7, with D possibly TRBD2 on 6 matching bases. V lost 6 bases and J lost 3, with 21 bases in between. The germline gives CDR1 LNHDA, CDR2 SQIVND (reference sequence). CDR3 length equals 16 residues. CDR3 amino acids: CASSITSFGGNYEQYF. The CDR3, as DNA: TGTGCCAGTAGCATCACTAGCTTTGGGGGGAACTACGAGCAGTACTTC.

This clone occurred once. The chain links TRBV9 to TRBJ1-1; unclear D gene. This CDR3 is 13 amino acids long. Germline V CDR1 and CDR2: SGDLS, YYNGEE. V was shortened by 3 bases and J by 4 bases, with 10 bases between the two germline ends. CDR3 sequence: CASSGRGVTEAFF. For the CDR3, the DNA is TGTGCCAGCAGCGGGAGAGGCGTCACTGAAGCTTTCTTT.

The CDR3, as DNA: TGCAGTGCTAGTTATATGGGGGCCGGGCTCTCTGGAAACACCATATATTTT. Translated, it gives CSASYMGAGLSGNTIYF. The chain recombines TRBV20-1 with TRBJ1-3, with D perhaps matching TRBD1 (6 bases). CDR1 and CDR2 from the germline V gene are DFQATT and SNEGSKA (reference sequence). The V end lost 3 bases, the J end lost 0 bases, and 18 bases lay between the germline ends. CDR3 length: 17 residues.

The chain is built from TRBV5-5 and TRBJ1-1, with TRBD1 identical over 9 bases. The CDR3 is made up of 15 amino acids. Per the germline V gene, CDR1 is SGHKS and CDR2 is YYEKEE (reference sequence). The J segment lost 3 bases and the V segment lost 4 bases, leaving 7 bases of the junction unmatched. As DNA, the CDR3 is TGTGCCAGCAGCCGTTGGACAGGGGCGGACACTGAAGCTTTCTTT. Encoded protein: CASSRWTGADTEAFF. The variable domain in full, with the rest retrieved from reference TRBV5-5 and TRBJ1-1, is DAGVTQSPTHLIKTRGQQVTLRCSPISGHKSVSWYQQVLGQGPQFIFQYYEKEERGRGNFPDRFSARQFPNYSSELNVNALLLGDSALYLCASSRWTGADTEAFFGQGTRLTVV.

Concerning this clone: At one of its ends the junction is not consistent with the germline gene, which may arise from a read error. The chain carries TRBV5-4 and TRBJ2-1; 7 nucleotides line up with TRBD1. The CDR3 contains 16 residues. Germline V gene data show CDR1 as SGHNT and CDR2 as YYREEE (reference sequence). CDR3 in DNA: TGTGCCAGCACCTTGGAGACAGGGTTTTCCTACAATGAGCAGTTCTTC. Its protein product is CASTLETGFSYNEQFF.

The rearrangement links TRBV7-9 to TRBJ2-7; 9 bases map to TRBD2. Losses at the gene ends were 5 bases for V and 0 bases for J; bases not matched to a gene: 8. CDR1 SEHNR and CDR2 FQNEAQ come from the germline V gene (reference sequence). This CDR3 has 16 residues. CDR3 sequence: CASSTRAAGGSYEQYF. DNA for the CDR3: TGTGCCAGCAGCACCAGGGCAGCGGGAGGCTCCTACGAGCAGTACTTC.

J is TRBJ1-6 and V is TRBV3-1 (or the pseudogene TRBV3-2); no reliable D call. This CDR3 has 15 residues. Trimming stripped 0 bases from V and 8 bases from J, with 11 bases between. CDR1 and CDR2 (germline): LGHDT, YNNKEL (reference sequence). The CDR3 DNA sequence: TGTGCCAGCAGCCAAGACGAGCTTATCGATTCACCCCTCCACTTT. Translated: CASSQDELIDSPLHF.

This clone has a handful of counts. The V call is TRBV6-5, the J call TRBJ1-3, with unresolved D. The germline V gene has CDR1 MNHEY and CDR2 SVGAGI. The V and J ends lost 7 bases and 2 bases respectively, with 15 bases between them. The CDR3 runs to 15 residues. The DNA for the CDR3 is TGTGCCAGCATGATGTTCCGGGTAACTGGAAACACCATATATTTT. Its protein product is CASMMFRVTGNTIYF.

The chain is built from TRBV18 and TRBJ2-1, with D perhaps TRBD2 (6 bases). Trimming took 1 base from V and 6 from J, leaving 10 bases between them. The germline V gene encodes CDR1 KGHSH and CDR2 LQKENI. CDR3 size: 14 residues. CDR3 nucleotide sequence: TGTGCCAGCTCACCACAGCCGGGAGTCAATGAGCAGTTCTTC. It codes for CASSPQPGVNEQFF. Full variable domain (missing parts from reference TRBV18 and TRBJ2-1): NAGVMQNPRHLVRRRGQEARLRCSPMKGHSHVYWYRQLPEEGLKFMVYLQKENIIDESGMPKERFSAEFPKEGPSILRIQQVVRGDSAAYFCASSPQPGVNEQFFGPGTRLTVL.

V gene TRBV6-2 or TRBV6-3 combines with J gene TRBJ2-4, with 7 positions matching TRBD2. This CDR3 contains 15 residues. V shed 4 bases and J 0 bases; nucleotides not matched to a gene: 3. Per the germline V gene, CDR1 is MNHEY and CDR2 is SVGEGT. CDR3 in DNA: TGTGCCAGCAGTTCCGGGGGGATAGCCAAAAACATTCAGTACTTC. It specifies CASSSGGIAKNIQYF.

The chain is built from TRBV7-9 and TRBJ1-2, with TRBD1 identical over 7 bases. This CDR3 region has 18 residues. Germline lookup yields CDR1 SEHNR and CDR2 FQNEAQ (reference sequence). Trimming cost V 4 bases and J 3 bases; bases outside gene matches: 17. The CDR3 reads CASSYPLLGRDRDYGYTF. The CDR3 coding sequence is TGTGCCAGCAGCTACCCCCTTCTCGGGAGAGACAGGGACTATGGCTACACCTTC. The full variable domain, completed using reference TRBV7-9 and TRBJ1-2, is DTGVSQNPRHKITKRGQNVTFRCDPISEHNRLYWYRQTLGQGPEFLTYFQNEAQLEKSRLLSDRFSAERPKGSFSTLEIQRTEQGDSAMYLCASSYPLLGRDRDYGYTFGSGTRLTVV.